Each of the 9 T cell receptor beta chains below was sequenced from the same sample in a study of OX40 agonist ivuxolimab in advanced cancers. Sequencing used immunoSEQ multiplex PCR; TCRdb keeps in-frame clones, though not all of them. Of some 50,000 clones listed, roughly 91% are singletons. The sample consisted of CD4+ or CD8+ T cells sorted from blood, taken in a trial of the OX40 agonist ivuxolimab. These receptors were obtained from an adult with an advanced solid tumor such as melanoma, head and neck, liver or kidney cancer.

The chain has TRBV5-6 and TRBJ1-2; D uncertain. The CDR3 contains 13 residues. The germline CDR1 and CDR2 sequences are SGHDT and YYEEEE. Trimming removed 0 bases from V and 6 bases from J, with 9 bases in between. The DNA of the CDR3 is TGTGCCAGCAGCTTGGGAGGGAGCCATGGCTACACCTTC. Its protein product is CASSLGGSHGYTF.

This clone has a handful of counts. The chain couples TRBV14 to TRBJ2-1; 12 nucleotides match TRBD2. Trimming took 0 bases from V and 4 from J; bases not matched to a gene: 10. The V gene's germline CDR1 is SGHDN and CDR2 FVKESK. CDR3 size: 19 residues. The CDR3 region is CASSQDGTSGPAPYNEQFF. Here the CDR3 DNA reads TGTGCCAGCAGCCAAGATGGGACTAGCGGGCCCGCCCCGTACAATGAGCAGTTCTTC.

The V call is TRBV11-2, the J call TRBJ1-1, with TRBD1 matching 8 bases. The CDR3 totals 18 residues. Germline CDR1 and CDR2: SGHAT and FQNNGV. Losses at the gene ends were 5 bases for V and 0 bases for J; bases not matched to a gene: 14. CDR3 nucleotide sequence: TGTGCCAGCAGCCCCGCCGGGACAGGTTCCTCAATGAACACTGAAGCTTTCTTT. Its translation: CASSPAGTGSSMNTEAFF.

This clone was observed once. The V gene is TRBV9, the J gene TRBJ1-6; maybe TRBD1 (6 bases). CDR1 SGDLS and CDR2 YYNGEE come from the germline V gene. V dropped 0 bases and J dropped 6 bases, with 10 bases sitting between them. CDR3 size: 15 residues. CDR3 in DNA: TGTGCCAGCAGCGTAGAGGGGGGATCTAATTCACCCCTCCACTTT. Translating gives CASSVEGGSNSPLHF.

The J gene is TRBJ2-3, the V gene TRBV18; a possible D gene is TRBD1 (5 bases). Germline assignment: CDR1 KGHSH and CDR2 LQKENI. This CDR3 spans 15 amino acids. V was pared by 0 bases and J by 4 bases, with 11 bases between. CDR3 DNA sequence: TGTGCCAGCTCACCACCCGACAGTAGCTCAGATACGCAGTATTTT. As protein: CASSPPDSSSDTQYF.

J is TRBJ2-7 and V is TRBV27; 10 bases are a match to TRBD1. With 5 bases clipped from V and 6 bases from J, the junction kept 7 bases outside the gene matches. The germline CDR1 and CDR2 sequences are MNHEY and SMNVEV (reference sequence). The CDR3 length is 14 residues. For the CDR3, the DNA is TGTGCCAGCAGTCTTGGGACAGGGGCGGGCGAGCAGTACGTC. This codes for CASSLGTGAGEQYV.

This clone has only a few counts. The chain is built from TRBV7-9 and TRBJ1-1, with 7 bases identical to TRBD1. The CDR3 is made up of 14 amino acids. CDR1 SEHNR and CDR2 FQNEAQ come from the germline V gene (reference sequence). V lost 5 bases to trimming and J lost 3 bases; unmatched junction nucleotides: 6. CDR3 coding DNA: TGTGCCAGCAGCCCTAGGACAGGCTACACTGAAGCTTTCTTT. This gives the protein CASSPRTGYTEAFF. Variable domain in full (rest from reference TRBV7-9 and TRBJ1-1): DTGVSQNPRHKITKRGQNVTFRCDPISEHNRLYWYRQTLGQGPEFLTYFQNEAQLEKSRLLSDRFSAERPKGSFSTLEIQRTEQGDSAMYLCASSPRTGYTEAFFGQGTRLTVV.

This sequence joins TRBV9 and TRBJ2-1; D uncertain. This CDR3 is 12 amino acids long. Germline-derived CDR1 and CDR2 are SGDLS and YYNGEE. V was pared by 3 bases and J by 4 bases, with 5 bases between. CDR3 sequence (DNA): TGTGCCAGCAGCGAGGAGTACAATGAGCAGTTCTTC. Translation gives CASSEEYNEQFF. Complete variable domain (other parts from reference TRBV9 and TRBJ2-1): DSGVTQTPKHLITATGQRVTLRCSPRSGDLSVYWYQQSLDQGLQFLIQYYNGEERAKGNILERFSAQQFPDLHSELNLSSLELGDSALYFCASSEEYNEQFFGPGTRLTVL.

The rearrangement joins TRBV6-1 to TRBJ2-7, with D hard to call. Germline CDR1 reads MNHNS; CDR2 reads SASEGT. V lost 5 bases and J lost 6, with 20 bases in between. This CDR3 spans 15 amino acids. As DNA, the CDR3 is TGTGCCAGCAGTCCCCCGAGGTTGTCTACGGGCGAGCAGTACTTC. Protein: CASSPPRLSTGEQYF.